The next 6 T cell receptor beta chains were all read from a single sample in a study of blood T cell repertoires in COVID-19. The data were produced by immunoSEQ multiplex PCR, yet TCRdb's version contains in-frame clones alone and is incomplete. Of about 220,000 clones in the sample, roughly 80% were seen once. Sequencing was done on a sample of peripheral blood. These receptors came from a woman aged 70-85 years with acute or convalescent COVID-19.

Here the CDR3 reads CASRRGGPGDTQYF. In DNA, the CDR3 is TGTGCCAGCAGACGCGGGGGCCCGGGAGATACGCAGTATTTT. The rearrangement uses TRBV6-5 and TRBJ2-3; tentatively, D is TRBD2 (7 bases). CDR3 length equals 14 residues. The V end lost 6 bases, the J end lost 5 bases, and 15 bases lay between the germline ends. Looked up from germline, CDR1 is MNHEY and CDR2 is SVGAGI.

This sequence joins TRBV5-8 and TRBJ2-2, with D possibly TRBD1 on 6 matching bases. V was cut by 1 base and J by 5 bases, with 12 bases left in between. Germline CDR1 and CDR2: SGHTS and YDEGEE. The length of the CDR3 is 15 residues. CDR3 nucleotide sequence: TGTGCCAGCAGCTTGTTTCAGGGGAGAACCGGGGAGCTGTTTTTT. Amino acid sequence: CASSLFQGRTGELFF.

This sequence joins TRBV6-2 or TRBV6-3 and TRBJ2-1; perhaps TRBD2 as D (7 bases). V was clipped by 4 bases and J by 9 bases, with 19 bases between them. In germline, CDR1 is MNHEY, CDR2 SVGEGT. The CDR3 runs to 15 residues. The CDR3 coding sequence is TGTGCCAGCAGTTGGGAGAAGGGGGGGACGCGTGAGCAGTTCTTC. Translated: CASSWEKGGTREQFF.

This chain joins TRBV18 and TRBJ1-1, with TRBD1 identical over 10 bases. The CDR3 covers 16 residues. The V gene's germline CDR1 is KGHSH and CDR2 LQKENI. V was clipped by 6 bases and J by 1 base; unmatched bases: 8. The CDR3 region is CASSHDRGLRNTEAFF. CDR3 nucleotide sequence: TGTGCCAGCTCTCATGACAGGGGGCTTAGGAACACTGAAGCTTTCTTT.

DNA for the CDR3: TGTGCCAGTAGTATAGTGGGGACAGCCTATGGCTACACCTTC. It translates to CASSIVGTAYGYTF. V and J are TRBV19 and TRBJ1-2; 7 bases line up with TRBD1. Germline CDR1 LNHDA, CDR2 SQIVND (reference sequence). J lost 4 bases, V lost 1 base, and 3 bases had no gene match. The CDR3 is 14 residues long.

The genes are TRBV10-2 and TRBJ1-1; TRBD1 matches 7 bases. J gave up 5 bases and V 4 bases, and 4 bases lay outside the gene matches. CDR3 length: 13 residues. Germline V lookup: CDR1 WSHSY, CDR2 SAAADI. DNA for the CDR3: TGCGCCAGCAGTGCAGGGGGGCTGACTGAAGCTTTCTTT. Protein: CASSAGGLTEAFF.